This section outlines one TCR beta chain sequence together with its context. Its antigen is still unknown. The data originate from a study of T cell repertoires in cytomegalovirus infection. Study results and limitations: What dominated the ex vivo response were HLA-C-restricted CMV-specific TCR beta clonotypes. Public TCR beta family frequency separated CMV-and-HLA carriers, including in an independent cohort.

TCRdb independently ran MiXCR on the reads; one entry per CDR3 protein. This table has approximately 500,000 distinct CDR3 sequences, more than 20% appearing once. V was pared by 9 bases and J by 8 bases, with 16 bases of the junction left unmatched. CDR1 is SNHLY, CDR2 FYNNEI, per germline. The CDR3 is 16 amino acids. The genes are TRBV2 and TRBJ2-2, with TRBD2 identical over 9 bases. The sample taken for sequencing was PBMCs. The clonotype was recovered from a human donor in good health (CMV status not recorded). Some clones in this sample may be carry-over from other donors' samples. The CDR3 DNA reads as TGTGCCAGGGGAGCCGCTAGCGGGAAGGGGATAGGGGAGCTGTTTTTT. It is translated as CARGAASGKGIGELFF.